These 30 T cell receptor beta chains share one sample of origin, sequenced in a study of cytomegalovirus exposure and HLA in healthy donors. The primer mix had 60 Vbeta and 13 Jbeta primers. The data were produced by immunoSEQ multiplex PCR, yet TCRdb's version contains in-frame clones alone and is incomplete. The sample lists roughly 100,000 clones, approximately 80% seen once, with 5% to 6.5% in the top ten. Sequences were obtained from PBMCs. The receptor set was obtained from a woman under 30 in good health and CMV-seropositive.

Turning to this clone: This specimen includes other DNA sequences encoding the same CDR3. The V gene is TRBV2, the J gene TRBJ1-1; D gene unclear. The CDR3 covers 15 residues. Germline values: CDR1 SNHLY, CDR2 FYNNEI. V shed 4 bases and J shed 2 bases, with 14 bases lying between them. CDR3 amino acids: CASSARHGVNTEAFF. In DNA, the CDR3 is TGTGCCAGCAGTGCCCGGCACGGGGTAAACACTGAAGCTTTCTTT.

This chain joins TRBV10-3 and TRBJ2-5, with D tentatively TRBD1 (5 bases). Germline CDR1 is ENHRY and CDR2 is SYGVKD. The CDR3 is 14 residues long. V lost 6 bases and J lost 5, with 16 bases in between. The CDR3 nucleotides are TGTGCCATCAGGCAGGGCCGGACCGGGGAGACCCAGTACTTC. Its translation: CAIRQGRTGETQYF.

The CDR3 spells CSVDGEETQYF. The CDR3 nucleotides read TGCAGCGTTGACGGGGAAGAGACCCAGTACTTC. V and J are TRBV29-1 and TRBJ2-5, with a weak D call TRBD2 (5 bases). The V end was cut by 3 bases, the J end by 3 bases, with 5 bases between. The CDR3 sequence is 11 residues long. CDR1 SQVTM and CDR2 ANQGSEA come from the germline V gene.

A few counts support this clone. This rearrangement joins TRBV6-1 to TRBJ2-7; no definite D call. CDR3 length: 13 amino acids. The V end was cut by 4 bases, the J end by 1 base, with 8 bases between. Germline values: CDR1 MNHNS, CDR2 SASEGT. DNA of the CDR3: TGTGCCAGCAGTGGAGGCGAATCCTACGAGCAGTACTTC. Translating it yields CASSGGESYEQYF.

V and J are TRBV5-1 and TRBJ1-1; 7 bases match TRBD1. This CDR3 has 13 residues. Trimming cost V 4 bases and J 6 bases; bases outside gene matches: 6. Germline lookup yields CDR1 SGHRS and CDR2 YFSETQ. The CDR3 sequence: CASSPGTVAEAFF. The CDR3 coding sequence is TGCGCCAGCAGCCCCGGGACAGTGGCTGAAGCTTTCTTT.

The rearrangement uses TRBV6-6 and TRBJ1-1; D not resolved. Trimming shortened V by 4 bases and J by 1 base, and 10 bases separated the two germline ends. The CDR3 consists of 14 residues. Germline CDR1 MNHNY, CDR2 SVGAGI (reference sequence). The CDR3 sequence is CASSLRAGNTEAFF. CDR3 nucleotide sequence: TGTGCCAGCAGTTTGAGGGCGGGGAACACTGAAGCTTTCTTT.

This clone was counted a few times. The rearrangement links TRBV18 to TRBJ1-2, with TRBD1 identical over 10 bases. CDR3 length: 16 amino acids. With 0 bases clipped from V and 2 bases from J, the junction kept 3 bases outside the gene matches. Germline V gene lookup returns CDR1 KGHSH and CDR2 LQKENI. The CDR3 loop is CASSPPETGGNYGYTF. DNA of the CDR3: TGTGCCAGCTCACCACCCGAGACAGGGGGCAACTATGGCTACACCTTC. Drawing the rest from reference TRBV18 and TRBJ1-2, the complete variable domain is NAGVMQNPRHLVRRRGQEARLRCSPMKGHSHVYWYRQLPEEGLKFMVYLQKENIIDESGMPKERFSAEFPKEGPSILRIQQVVRGDSAAYFCASSPPETGGNYGYTFGSGTRLTVV.

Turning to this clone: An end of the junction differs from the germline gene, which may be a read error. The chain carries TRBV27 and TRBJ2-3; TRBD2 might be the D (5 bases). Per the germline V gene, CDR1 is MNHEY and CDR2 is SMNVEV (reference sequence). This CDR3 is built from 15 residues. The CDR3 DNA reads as TGTGCCAGCAGTTTAGAGCCCTCTAGCAAAGATACGCAGTATTTT. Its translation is CASSLEPSSKDTQYF.

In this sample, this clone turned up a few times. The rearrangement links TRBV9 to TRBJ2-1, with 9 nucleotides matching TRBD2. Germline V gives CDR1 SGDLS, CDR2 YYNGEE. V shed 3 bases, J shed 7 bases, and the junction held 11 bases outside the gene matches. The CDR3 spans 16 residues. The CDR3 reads CASSARGGGRGNEQFF. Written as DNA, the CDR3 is TGTGCCAGCAGCGCCAGGGGGGGCGGGAGGGGGAATGAGCAGTTCTTC.

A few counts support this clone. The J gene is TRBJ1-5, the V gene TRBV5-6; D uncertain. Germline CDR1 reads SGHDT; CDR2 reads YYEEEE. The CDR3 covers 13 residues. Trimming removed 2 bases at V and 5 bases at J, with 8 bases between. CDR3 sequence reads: CASSLSGDQPQHF. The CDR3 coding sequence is TGTGCCAGCAGCTTATCCGGAGATCAGCCCCAGCATTTT.

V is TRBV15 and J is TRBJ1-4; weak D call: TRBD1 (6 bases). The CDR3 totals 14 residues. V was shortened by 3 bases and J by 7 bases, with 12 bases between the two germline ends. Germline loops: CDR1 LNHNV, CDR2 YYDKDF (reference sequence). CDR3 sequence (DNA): TGTGCCACCAGCAGGCAGGGGTTCGGTGAAAAACTGTTTTTT. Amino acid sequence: CATSRQGFGEKLFF.

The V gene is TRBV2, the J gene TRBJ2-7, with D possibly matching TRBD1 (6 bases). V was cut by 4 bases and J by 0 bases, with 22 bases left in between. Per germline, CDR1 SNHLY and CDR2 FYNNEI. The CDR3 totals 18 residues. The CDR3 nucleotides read TGTGCCAGCAGTGGTCCTCGGCACCGTCAGGGGACCTCCTACGAGCAGTACTTC. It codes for CASSGPRHRQGTSYEQYF.

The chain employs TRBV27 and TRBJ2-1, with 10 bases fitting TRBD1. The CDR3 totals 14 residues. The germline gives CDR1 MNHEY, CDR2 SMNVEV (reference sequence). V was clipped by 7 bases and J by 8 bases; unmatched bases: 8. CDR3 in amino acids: CASISTGGFDEQFF. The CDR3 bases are TGTGCCAGCATCTCGACAGGGGGCTTTGATGAGCAGTTCTTC.

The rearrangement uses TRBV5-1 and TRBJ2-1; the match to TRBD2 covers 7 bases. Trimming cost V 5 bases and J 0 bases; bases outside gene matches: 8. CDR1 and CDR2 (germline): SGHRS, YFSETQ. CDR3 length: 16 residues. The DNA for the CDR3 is TGCGCCAGCAGAAGGTGGGCTAGCGGCTCCTACAATGAGCAGTTCTTC. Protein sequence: CASRRWASGSYNEQFF.

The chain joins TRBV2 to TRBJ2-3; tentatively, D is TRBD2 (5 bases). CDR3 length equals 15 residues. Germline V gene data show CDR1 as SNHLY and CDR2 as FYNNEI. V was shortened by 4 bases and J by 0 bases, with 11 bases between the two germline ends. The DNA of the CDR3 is TGTGCCAGCAGTGGATTAGCGCCGAGCACAGATACGCAGTATTTT. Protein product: CASSGLAPSTDTQYF.

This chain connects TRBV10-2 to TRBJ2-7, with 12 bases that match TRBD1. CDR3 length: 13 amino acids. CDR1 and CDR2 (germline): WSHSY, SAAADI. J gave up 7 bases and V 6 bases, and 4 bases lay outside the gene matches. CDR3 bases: TGCGCCAGCAGGGGACAGGGGGCGATTGAGCAGTACTTC. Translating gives CASRGQGAIEQYF.

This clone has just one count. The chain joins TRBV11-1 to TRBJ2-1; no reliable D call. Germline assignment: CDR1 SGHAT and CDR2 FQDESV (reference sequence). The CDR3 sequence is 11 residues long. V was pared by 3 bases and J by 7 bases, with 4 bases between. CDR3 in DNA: TGTGCCAGCAGCTTGCAGAATGAGCAGTTCTTC. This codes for CASSLQNEQFF.

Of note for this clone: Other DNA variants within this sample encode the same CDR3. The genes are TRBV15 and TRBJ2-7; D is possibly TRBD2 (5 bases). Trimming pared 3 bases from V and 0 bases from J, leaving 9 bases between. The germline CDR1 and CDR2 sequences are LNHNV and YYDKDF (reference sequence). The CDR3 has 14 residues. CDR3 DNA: TGTGCCACCAGCAGGGCCGGGGACTCCTACGAGCAGTACTTC. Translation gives CATSRAGDSYEQYF.

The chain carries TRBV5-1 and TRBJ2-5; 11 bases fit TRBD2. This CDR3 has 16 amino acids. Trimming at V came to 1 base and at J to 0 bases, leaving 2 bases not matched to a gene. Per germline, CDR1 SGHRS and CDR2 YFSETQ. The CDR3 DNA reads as TGCGCCAGCAGCTTGACTAGCGGGAGTTACCAAGAGACCCAGTACTTC. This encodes CASSLTSGSYQETQYF. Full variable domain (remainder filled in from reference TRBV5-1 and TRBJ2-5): KAGVTQTPRYLIKTRGQQVTLSCSPISGHRSVSWYQQTPGQGLQFLFEYFSETQRNKGNFPGRFSGRQFSNSRSEMNVSTLELGDSALYLCASSLTSGSYQETQYFGPGTRLLVL.

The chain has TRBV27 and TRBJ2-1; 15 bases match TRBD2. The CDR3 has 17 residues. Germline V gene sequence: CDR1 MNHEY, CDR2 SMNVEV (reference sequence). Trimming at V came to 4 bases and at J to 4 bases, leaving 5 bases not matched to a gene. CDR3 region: CASSSRTSGRGYNEQFF. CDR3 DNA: TGTGCCAGCAGTTCCAGGACTAGCGGGAGGGGTTACAATGAGCAGTTCTTC.

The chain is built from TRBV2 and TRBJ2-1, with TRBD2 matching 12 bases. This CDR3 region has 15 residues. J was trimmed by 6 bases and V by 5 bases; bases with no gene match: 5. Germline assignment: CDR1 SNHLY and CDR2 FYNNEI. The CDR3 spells CASSLGLAGRNEQFF. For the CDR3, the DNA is TGTGCCAGCAGTTTGGGACTAGCGGGCCGCAATGAGCAGTTCTTC. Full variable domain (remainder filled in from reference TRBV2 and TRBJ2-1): EPEVTQTPSHQVTQMGQEVILRCVPISNHLYFYWYRQILGQKVEFLVSFYNNEISEKSEIFDDQFSVERPDGSNFTLKIRSTKLEDSAMYFCASSLGLAGRNEQFFGPGTRLTVL.

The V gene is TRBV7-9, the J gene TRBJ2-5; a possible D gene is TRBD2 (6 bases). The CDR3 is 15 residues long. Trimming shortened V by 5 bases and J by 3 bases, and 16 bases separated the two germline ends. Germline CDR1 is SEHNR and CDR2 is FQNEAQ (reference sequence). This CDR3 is CASSLSGDLEETQYF. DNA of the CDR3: TGTGCCAGCAGCCTCTCGGGAGATCTAGAAGAGACCCAGTACTTC. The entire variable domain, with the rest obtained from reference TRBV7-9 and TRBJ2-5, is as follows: DTGVSQNPRHKITKRGQNVTFRCDPISEHNRLYWYRQTLGQGPEFLTYFQNEAQLEKSRLLSDRFSAERPKGSFSTLEIQRTEQGDSAMYLCASSLSGDLEETQYFGPGTRLLVL.

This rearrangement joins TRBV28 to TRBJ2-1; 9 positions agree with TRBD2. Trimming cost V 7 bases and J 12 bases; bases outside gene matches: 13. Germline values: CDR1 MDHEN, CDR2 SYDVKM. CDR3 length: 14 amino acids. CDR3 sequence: CASTLRGGRVVQFF. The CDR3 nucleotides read TGTGCCAGCACCCTTCGGGGCGGGAGGGTTGTGCAGTTCTTC.

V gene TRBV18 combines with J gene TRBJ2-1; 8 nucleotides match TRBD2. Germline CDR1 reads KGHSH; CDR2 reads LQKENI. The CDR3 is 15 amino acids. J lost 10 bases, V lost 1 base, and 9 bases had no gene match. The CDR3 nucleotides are TGTGCCAGCTCACCACAGAGCGGGAGTGGAGGCGAGCAGTTCTTC. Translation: CASSPQSGSGGEQFF. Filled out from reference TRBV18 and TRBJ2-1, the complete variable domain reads NAGVMQNPRHLVRRRGQEARLRCSPMKGHSHVYWYRQLPEEGLKFMVYLQKENIIDESGMPKERFSAEFPKEGPSILRIQQVVRGDSAAYFCASSPQSGSGGEQFFGPGTRLTVL.

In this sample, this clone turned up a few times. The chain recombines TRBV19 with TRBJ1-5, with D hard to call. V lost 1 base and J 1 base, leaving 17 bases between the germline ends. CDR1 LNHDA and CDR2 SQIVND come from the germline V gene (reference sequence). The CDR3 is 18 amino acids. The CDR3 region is CASSIGVLRAGSNQPQHF. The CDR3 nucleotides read TGTGCCAGTAGTATAGGTGTTTTGAGGGCTGGGAGCAATCAGCCCCAGCATTTT.

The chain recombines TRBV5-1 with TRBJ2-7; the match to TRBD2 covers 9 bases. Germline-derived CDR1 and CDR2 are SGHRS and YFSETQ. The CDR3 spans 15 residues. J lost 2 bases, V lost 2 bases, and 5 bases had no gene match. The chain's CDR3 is CASSFQAGGTYEQYF. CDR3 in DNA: TGCGCCAGCAGCTTTCAAGCGGGAGGTACCTACGAGCAGTACTTC.

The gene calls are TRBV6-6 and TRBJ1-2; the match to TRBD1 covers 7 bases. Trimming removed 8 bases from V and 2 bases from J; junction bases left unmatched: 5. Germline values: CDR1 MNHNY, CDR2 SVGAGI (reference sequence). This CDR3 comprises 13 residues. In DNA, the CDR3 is TGTGCCAGCCGAGGGGGCGGGAACTATGGCTACACCTTC. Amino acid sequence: CASRGGGNYGYTF.

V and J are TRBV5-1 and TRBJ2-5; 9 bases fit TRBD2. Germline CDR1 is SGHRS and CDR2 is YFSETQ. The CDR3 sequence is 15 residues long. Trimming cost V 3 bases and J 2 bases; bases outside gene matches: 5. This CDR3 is CASSWPGLAQETQYF. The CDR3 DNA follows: TGCGCCAGCAGCTGGCCAGGACTAGCGCAAGAGACCCAGTACTTC. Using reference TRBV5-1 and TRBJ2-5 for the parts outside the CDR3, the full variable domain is KAGVTQTPRYLIKTRGQQVTLSCSPISGHRSVSWYQQTPGQGLQFLFEYFSETQRNKGNFPGRFSGRQFSNSRSEMNVSTLELGDSALYLCASSWPGLAQETQYFGPGTRLLVL.

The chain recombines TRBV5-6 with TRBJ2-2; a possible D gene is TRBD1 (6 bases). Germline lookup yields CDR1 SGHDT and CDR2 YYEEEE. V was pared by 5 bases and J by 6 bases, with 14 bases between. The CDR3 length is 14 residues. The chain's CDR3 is CASSLGDTSGELFF. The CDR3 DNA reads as TGTGCCAGCAGTCTAGGGGACACGTCCGGGGAGCTGTTTTTT.

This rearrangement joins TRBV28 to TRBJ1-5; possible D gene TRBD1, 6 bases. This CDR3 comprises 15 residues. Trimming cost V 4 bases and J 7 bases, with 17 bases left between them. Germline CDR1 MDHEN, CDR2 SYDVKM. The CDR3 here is CASSSTGRLVQPQHF. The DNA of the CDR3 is TGTGCCAGCAGTTCGACAGGTCGTTTGGTACAGCCCCAGCATTTT.